This entry lists 19 T cell receptor beta chains sequenced from one sample in a study of CD8 T cells in Susac syndrome (dated by TCRdb to the late 2010s). Receptors were amplified or captured by the immunoSEQ multiplex PCR assay. RNA was extracted using the RNeasy kit, and roughly 0.5 to 1 microgram was reverse transcribed with random hexamers. TCRdb trimmed the raw reads at Q25, called clones with MiXCR and kept productive beta chains. Rows matching on CDR3 protein sequence are summarized as one entry with the most common DNA and genes. In this sample the table shows 100,000 to 150,000 distinct CDR3 sequences, just over 90% of which occur a single time. The top ten constitute less than 0.4% of the sample. Sequencing was carried out using CD8+ T cells from PBMCs. The receptors originated from a human donor with multiple sclerosis.

This clonotype appeared a few times. The J gene is TRBJ2-7, the V gene TRBV20-1; possible D gene TRBD2, 5 bases. The CDR3 sequence is 15 residues long. In germline, CDR1 is DFQATT, CDR2 SNEGSKA (reference sequence). V was clipped by 0 bases and J by 2 bases, with 14 bases between them. CDR3: CSARDFWGDTYEQYF. The CDR3 DNA sequence: TGCAGTGCTAGAGATTTTTGGGGAGATACCTACGAGCAGTACTTC.

The J gene is TRBJ1-4, the V gene TRBV3-1, with unresolved D. Trimming removed 0 bases at V and 3 bases at J, with 11 bases between. CDR3 length: 16 amino acids. In germline, CDR1 is LGHDT, CDR2 YNNKEL (reference sequence). The CDR3 bases are TGTGCCAGCAGCCAAGATGAGGCAGGTCCTAATGAAAAACTGTTTTTT. This encodes CASSQDEAGPNEKLFF. Drawing the rest from reference TRBV3-1 and TRBJ1-4, the complete variable domain is DTAVSQTPKYLVTQMGNDKSIKCEQNLGHDTMYWYKQDSKKFLKIMFSYNNKELIINETVPNRFSPKSPDKAHLNLHINSLELGDSAVYFCASSQDEAGPNEKLFFGSGTQLSVL.

This rearrangement joins TRBV2 to TRBJ1-5, with D possibly matching TRBD1 (5 bases). Germline values: CDR1 SNHLY, CDR2 FYNNEI. CDR3 size: 14 residues. With 1 base removed from V and 3 bases from J, the gap between germline ends came to 7 bases. CDR3 sequence reads: CASSEGRVNQPQHF. The CDR3 bases are TGTGCCAGCAGTGAAGGCAGGGTCAATCAGCCCCAGCATTTT.

J is TRBJ2-3 and V is TRBV4-1; 7 nucleotides line up with TRBD1. The ends lost 0 bases at V and 6 bases at J; junction bases unmatched: 9. This CDR3 is 16 amino acids long. Germline CDR1 is MGHRA and CDR2 is YSYEKL. The DNA of the CDR3 is TGCGCCAGCAGCCAAGAACTACAGGGGATTAGGGATACGCAGTATTTT. This translates into CASSQELQGIRDTQYF.

The V call is TRBV6-1, the J call TRBJ2-7; the D gene is possibly TRBD1 (5 bases). This CDR3 has 12 amino acids. Trimming pared 11 bases from V and 5 bases from J, leaving 16 bases between. Germline V gene lookup returns CDR1 MNHNS and CDR2 SASEGT. This chain's CDR3 is CAQGQGDHEQYV. The CDR3 coding sequence is TGTGCCCAGGGCCAGGGCGACCACGAGCAGTACGTC.

The genes are TRBV7-9 and TRBJ1-6; D perhaps matches TRBD1 (5 bases). Germline V gene sequence: CDR1 SEHNR, CDR2 FQNEAQ (reference sequence). The CDR3 is made up of 11 amino acids. Trimming shortened V by 6 bases and J by 14 bases, and 11 bases separated the two germline ends. The DNA for the CDR3 is TGTGCCAGCAGAAGCCGGGACTCCCTCCACTTT. Amino acids: CASRSRDSLHF.

The rearrangement joins TRBV6-2 or TRBV6-3 to TRBJ1-1; no clear D gene. This CDR3 region has 11 residues. Germline values: CDR1 MNHEY, CDR2 SVGEGT. Trimming removed 0 bases at V and 8 bases at J, with 4 bases between. The CDR3 DNA reads as TGTGCCAGCAGTTACTCGTTAGAAGCTTTCTTT. Protein product: CASSYSLEAFF.

J is TRBJ2-3 and V is TRBV29-1; TRBD2 matches at 8 bases. The V segment lost 0 bases and the J segment 9 bases; nucleotides outside the gene matches: 8. Germline V gene lookup returns CDR1 SQVTM and CDR2 ANQGSEA. The CDR3 covers 14 residues. The DNA of the CDR3 is TGCAGCGTTGAAGATGGGACTAGGCCCCCGACGCAGTATTTT. It encodes CSVEDGTRPPTQYF.

CDR3 sequence reads: CASGLVFDPEMRETQYF. The CDR3 DNA reads as TGTGCTAGTGGTTTGGTATTCGACCCTGAAATGCGGGAGACCCAGTACTTC. This sequence joins TRBV12-5 and TRBJ2-5; no clear D gene. The germline V gene encodes CDR1 LGHNT and CDR2 FRNRAP. The CDR3 contains 17 residues. Between the trimmed V and J ends, which lost 0 bases and 5 bases, there was a span of 19 bases.

The rearrangement uses TRBV7-9 and TRBJ1-2; 7 bases are shared with TRBD1. In germline, CDR1 is SEHNR, CDR2 FQNEAQ (reference sequence). Trimming removed 0 bases from V and 6 bases from J; junction bases left unmatched: 10. This CDR3 comprises 16 residues. CDR3 protein: CASSLARQGLFHGYTF. In DNA, the CDR3 is TGTGCCAGCAGCTTAGCCCGACAGGGCTTATTTCATGGCTACACCTTC.

This sequence joins TRBV27 and TRBJ2-7, with TRBD1 matching 10 bases. J lost 3 bases, V lost 5 bases, and 7 bases had no gene match. Germline assignment: CDR1 MNHEY and CDR2 SMNVEV (reference sequence). This CDR3 contains 15 residues. For the CDR3, the DNA is TGTGCCAGCAGTCCCCGGGACAGGGGTCTCTACGAGCAGTACTTC. This encodes CASSPRDRGLYEQYF.

J is TRBJ1-5 and V is TRBV5-6, with no clear D. Germline CDR1 is SGHDT and CDR2 is YYEEEE. Trimming shortened V by 1 base and J by 5 bases, and 10 bases separated the two germline ends. The CDR3 runs 14 residues. This CDR3 reads CASSLRRLDQPQHF. The CDR3 region has the DNA TGTGCCAGCAGCTTGCGCAGGCTTGATCAGCCCCAGCATTTT.

The J gene is TRBJ2-7, the V gene TRBV20-1, with D maybe TRBD1 (6 bases). Trimming stripped 2 bases from V and 4 bases from J, with 6 bases between. Germline V lookup: CDR1 DFQATT, CDR2 SNEGSKA (reference sequence). CDR3 length: 11 residues. CDR3 sequence (DNA): TGCAGTGCTAGAAGGGGGTACGAGCAGTACGTC. It encodes CSARRGYEQYV.

V usage is TRBV9 and J usage is TRBJ1-2; TRBD1 agrees at 7 bases. The CDR3 is 15 residues long. Germline CDR1 reads SGDLS; CDR2 reads YYNGEE. V was clipped by 3 bases and J by 3 bases; unmatched bases: 8. CDR3 loop: CASSGQNRGYYGYTF. The CDR3 DNA reads TGTGCCAGCAGCGGACAGAACAGGGGCTACTATGGCTACACCTTC.

The chain is built from TRBV20-1 and TRBJ1-2; 7 bases align to TRBD1. The CDR3 covers 18 residues. Germline CDR1 DFQATT, CDR2 SNEGSKA (reference sequence). The J segment lost 1 base and the V segment lost 2 bases, leaving 16 bases of the junction unmatched. This CDR3 is CSARPMEGADNFNYGYTF. In nucleotides, the CDR3 is TGCAGTGCTAGACCAATGGAGGGGGCAGATAACTTTAACTATGGCTACACCTTC.

The V and J genes are TRBV7-9 and TRBJ2-4; D gene uncertain. Trimming took 1 base from V and 4 from J, leaving 5 bases between them. CDR3 length equals 13 residues. From germline, CDR1 is SEHNR and CDR2 FQNEAQ (reference sequence). CDR3 sequence reads: CASSLGLKNIQYF. CDR3 sequence (DNA): TGTGCCAGCAGCTTAGGGCTGAAAAACATTCAGTACTTC.

Turning to this clonotype: An end of the junction differs from the germline gene, which may be a read error. The rearrangement links TRBV7-7 to TRBJ2-1; D remains ambiguous. Germline CDR1 is SSHAT and CDR2 is FNYEAQ (reference sequence). CDR3 length: 14 amino acids. The CDR3 nucleotides read TGTGCTAGCAGCTTAGGCGGCAGGTGGGATGAGCAGTTCTTC. This codes for CASSLGGRWDEQFF.

The chain employs TRBV6-4 and TRBJ2-7, with 7 nucleotides matching TRBD1. The CDR3 consists of 15 residues. J lost 3 bases, V lost 1 base, and 6 bases had no gene match. Germline loops: CDR1 MRHNA, CDR2 SNTAGT. The CDR3 loop reads CASSDYPGGDYEQYV. The CDR3 DNA sequence: TGTGCCAGCAGTGACTACCCAGGGGGTGACTACGAGCAGTACGTC.

This chain uses TRBV5-6 with TRBJ2-1; 10 bases fit TRBD1. Trimming cost V 4 bases and J 8 bases; bases outside gene matches: 9. The CDR3 has 15 residues. CDR1 and CDR2 (germline): SGHDT, YYEEEE. CDR3 in amino acids: CASSPTGTGVDEQFF. The CDR3 DNA is TGTGCCAGCAGCCCTACCGGGACAGGGGTCGATGAGCAGTTCTTC.